These 12 T cell receptor beta chains were sequenced from one sample in a study of T cell changes during pregnancy in multiple sclerosis. The table came from immunoSEQ multiplex PCR; TCRdb's copy has only in-frame clones and leaves some out. The sample gives tens of thousands of clones, 85% to 95% of which show up once; more than 1% is in the top ten. The sequences come from peripheral blood, collected in the first trimester of pregnancy. The source is a female donor with multiple sclerosis, enrolled in a pregnancy study.

The rearrangement joins TRBV6-4 to TRBJ1-5; tentative D call: TRBD1 (5 bases). This CDR3 has 15 amino acids. Trimming took off 5 bases at V and 6 bases at J, with 17 bases between the two ends. From germline, CDR1 is MRHNA and CDR2 SNTAGT. CDR3 in amino acids: CASSPQGGGTQPQHF. For the CDR3, the DNA is TGTGCCAGCAGTCCCCAGGGAGGCGGCACTCAGCCCCAGCATTTT.

This chain uses TRBV4-1 with TRBJ2-5, with 9 bases matching TRBD2. Germline CDR1 reads MGHRA; CDR2 reads YSYEKL. This CDR3 is built from 17 residues. The trim removed 0 bases at V and 4 bases at J, leaving 9 bases unmatched. CDR3 in DNA: TGCGCCAGCAGCCAAGAAGGTCGGACTAGCGTGCCAGAGACCCAGTACTTC. This codes for CASSQEGRTSVPETQYF.

The CDR3 DNA sequence: TGTGCCAGCTCACCGGGGCCCGGGGAGCTGTTTTTT. This gives the protein CASSPGPGELFF. The genes are TRBV18 and TRBJ2-2; perhaps TRBD1 as D (5 bases). The CDR3 extends over 12 amino acids. Germline assignment: CDR1 KGHSH and CDR2 LQKENI. Trimming shortened V by 3 bases and J by 6 bases, and 5 bases separated the two germline ends.

This sequence joins TRBV19 and TRBJ1-2; 9 bases are shared with TRBD1. The CDR3 has 14 amino acids. CDR1 is LNHDA and CDR2 is SQIVND in the germline V gene (reference sequence). J lost 5 bases, V lost 6 bases, and 7 bases had no gene match. CDR3 in amino acids: CASSQPGQGYGYTF. Written as DNA, the CDR3 is TGTGCCAGTAGCCAACCGGGACAGGGTTATGGCTACACCTTC.

This rearrangement joins TRBV7-3 to TRBJ2-3; the match to TRBD2 covers 7 bases. This CDR3 is 16 amino acids long. The V gene's germline CDR1 is SGHTA and CDR2 FQGTGA. V shed 2 bases, J shed 0 bases, and the junction held 5 bases outside the gene matches. The CDR3 sequence: CASSLGGLTSTDTQYF. DNA for the CDR3: TGTGCCAGCAGCTTAGGGGGACTAACTAGCACAGATACGCAGTATTTT.

J is TRBJ2-7 and V is TRBV28; 10 bases are a match to TRBD1. V lost 5 bases and J lost 3; bases outside the gene matches: 19. The CDR3 runs to 19 residues. Germline assignment: CDR1 MDHEN and CDR2 SYDVKM. The CDR3 coding sequence is TGTGCCAGCAGTCCTGGACAGGGGGGTATCTGGACTAAAGACTACGAGCAGTACTTC. It translates to CASSPGQGGIWTKDYEQYF.

The rearrangement uses TRBV6-6 and TRBJ1-5; 9 positions agree with TRBD1. Losses at the gene ends were 7 bases for V and 6 bases for J; bases not matched to a gene: 4. Germline values: CDR1 MNHNY, CDR2 SVGAGI (reference sequence). The CDR3 has 13 residues. The CDR3 loop reads CASTTGGRQPQHF. CDR3 DNA: TGTGCCAGCACAACAGGGGGCCGTCAGCCCCAGCATTTT.

The table lists this clone with a few counts. The rearrangement uses TRBV6-1 and TRBJ1-5, with D hard to call. This CDR3 is built from 13 residues. V dropped 4 bases and J dropped 2 bases, with 6 bases sitting between them. Germline CDR1 is MNHNS and CDR2 is SASEGT. The CDR3 coding sequence is TGTGCCAGCAGTGTGGAGCGCAATCAGCCCCAGCATTTT. Its protein is CASSVERNQPQHF.

The CDR3 nucleotides read TGCGCCAGCAGCCGGGCAGGGACTGGGGCCAACGTCCTGACTTTC. Its protein is CASSRAGTGANVLTF. The V gene is TRBV4-1, the J gene TRBJ2-6, with a possible D match to TRBD1 (5 bases). Trimming cost V 4 bases and J 2 bases, with 9 bases left between them. This CDR3 has 15 residues. The germline V gene encodes CDR1 MGHRA and CDR2 YSYEKL.

As DNA, the CDR3 is TGTGCCAGCAGTGAAGCGCATGGAGCAGATACGCAGTATTTT. Its translation is CASSEAHGADTQYF. The chain joins TRBV6-1 to TRBJ2-3; D is unresolved. V shed 0 bases and J shed 4 bases, with 8 bases lying between them. Germline V lookup: CDR1 MNHNS, CDR2 SASEGT. This CDR3 is 14 amino acids long.

The chain combines TRBV9 with TRBJ2-6; possibly TRBD2 for D (6 bases). This CDR3 contains 19 residues. The V and J ends lost 3 bases and 2 bases respectively, with 21 bases between them. The germline gives CDR1 SGDLS, CDR2 YYNGEE. The DNA of the CDR3 is TGTGCCAGCAGCGCCTACGGGACTGTTTCCCCCGCTGGGGCCAACGTCCTGACTTTC. Translated: CASSAYGTVSPAGANVLTF. Based on the CDR3 plus reference TRBV9 and TRBJ2-6, the full variable domain is DSGVTQTPKHLITATGQRVTLRCSPRSGDLSVYWYQQSLDQGLQFLIQYYNGEERAKGNILERFSAQQFPDLHSELNLSSLELGDSALYFCASSAYGTVSPAGANVLTFGAGSRLTVL.

V usage is TRBV7-2 and J usage is TRBJ2-3, with 9 bases matching TRBD1. In germline, CDR1 is SGHTA, CDR2 FQGNSA. V was clipped by 5 bases and J by 4 bases; unmatched bases: 7. The CDR3 runs 15 residues. The CDR3 sequence: CASSRWDRVSDTQYF. The CDR3 region has the DNA TGTGCCAGCAGCAGATGGGACAGGGTTTCAGATACGCAGTATTTT.